This TCR beta chain appears in the sequencing data of a study of T-cell reconstitution after alpha-beta-depleted transplantation in children. This CDR3 has 12 amino acids. Germline loops: CDR1 SQVTM, CDR2 ANQGSEA. V lost 7 bases and J 3 bases, leaving 12 bases between the germline ends. This clonotype was detected ten times or more. Unique molecular identifiers were used to barcode this TCRbeta library. TCRdb re-derived calls from the PCR reads in MiXCR, one entry per CDR3 protein. The table lists hundreds of thousands of distinct CDR3 sequences, approximately 12% of them singletons. V is TRBV29-1 and J is TRBJ1-1, with unresolved D. The clonotype comes from a human donor who donated a stem cell graft to a child with acute lymphoblastic leukemia. The sequenced sample was PBMCs from the stem cell graft donor, obtained from the stem cell graft. The CDR3 protein is CSGGDTYTEAFF. The CDR3 DNA reads TGCAGCGGGGGAGACACCTACACTGAAGCTTTCTTT.